This record looks at one T cell receptor (beta chain) sequence and its context. No antigen is known for it. CDR3 length: 13 amino acids. Trimming removed 7 bases at V and 12 bases at J, with 20 bases between. CDR1 is SGDLS and CDR2 is YYNGEE in the germline V gene. The protocol was immunoSEQ multiplex PCR, while the TCRdb copy is restricted to in-frame clones and leaves out a portion. The sample consists of some 94,000 clones, around nine tenths of them appearing once. The sample belongs to a study of T cell responses to AZD1222 COVID-19 vaccine. Study at large: Pooled samples include second doses given at about 4 or 12 weeks. Study-wide findings and caveats: The donor cohort was predominantly white British with a female majority, and clonal diversity may have been underestimated. Breadth and depth of Spike-specific TCRs rose after two AZD1222 doses. No repertoire was sampled before or during the peak T cell response, only after it.

The specimen was peripheral blood, collected on day 0 of AZD1222 vaccination. The clonotype originates from an adult in good health. This sequence joins TRBV9 and TRBJ2-1; D remains ambiguous. In DNA form, the CDR3 reads TGTGCCAGCTCTATGTCGCCGGCAGTTGGGCAGTTCTTC. Amino acid sequence: CASSMSPAVGQFF. Filled out from reference TRBV9 and TRBJ2-1, the complete variable domain reads DSGVTQTPKHLITATGQRVTLRCSPRSGDLSVYWYQQSLDQGLQFLIQYYNGEERAKGNILERFSAQQFPDLHSELNLSSLELGDSALYFCASSMSPAVGQFFGPGTRLTVL.